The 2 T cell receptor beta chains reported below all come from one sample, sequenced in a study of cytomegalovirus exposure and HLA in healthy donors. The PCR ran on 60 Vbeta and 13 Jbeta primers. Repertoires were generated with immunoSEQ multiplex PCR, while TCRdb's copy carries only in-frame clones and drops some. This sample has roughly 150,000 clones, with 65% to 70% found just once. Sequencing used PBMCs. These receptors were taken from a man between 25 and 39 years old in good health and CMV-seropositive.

The DNA for the CDR3 is TGTGCCAGCAGGCCCATACACAGTGGCGAGCAGTACTTC. This translates into CASRPIHSGEQYF. The chain recombines TRBV2 with TRBJ2-7; D remains unclear. Between the trimmed V and J ends, which lost 6 bases and 6 bases, there was a span of 15 bases. The CDR3 covers 13 residues. The germline V gene has CDR1 SNHLY and CDR2 FYNNEI.

Here the CDR3 DNA reads TGTGCCCATTCCGGGACAGTGAATTCACCCCTCCACTTT. Protein: CAHSGTVNSPLHF. J is TRBJ1-6 and V is TRBV30; 7 bases agree with TRBD1. V gave up 8 bases and J gave up 7 bases; unmatched junction bases: 8. Germline loops: CDR1 GTSNPN, CDR2 SVGIG (reference sequence). The CDR3 spans 13 residues.